Here is one T cell receptor (beta chain) with its context. The antigen remains unidentified. This sample stems from a study of CD4+ T cells in melanoma. The CDR3 is 15 amino acids. In germline, CDR1 is MGHDK, CDR2 SYGVNS. V lost 3 bases, J lost 8 bases, and 4 bases stayed unmatched. The table came from immunoSEQ multiplex PCR; TCRdb's copy has only in-frame clones and leaves some out. The table includes fewer than 150,000 clones, about 93% detected once. General observations from the study: CD8+ T cell, macrophage and B cell function reportedly correlated with neoantigen-specific CD4+ T cells. In melanoma, neoantigen-specific CD4+ T cells reportedly differed in differentiation state.

This TCR came from a human donor with melanoma. V and J are TRBV25-1 and TRBJ1-6, with 10 bases aligning to TRBD1. This chain's CDR3 is CASSDPGTGDSPLHF. CDR3 nucleotides: TGTGCCAGCAGTGATCCCGGGACAGGGGATTCACCCCTCCACTTT.